This T cell receptor beta chain was identified during a study of blood T cell repertoires in COVID-19. Across the study: Sample material is recorded as cDNA or gDNA derived from T cells, B-cell-depleted T cells, or PBMCs.

CDR1 SGHAT and CDR2 FQNNGV come from the germline V gene. V was clipped by 0 bases and J by 3 bases; unmatched bases: 4. The length of the CDR3 is 16 residues. Original handling: Amplification with reference gene primers provided the estimates of nucleated cell counts. Using immunoSEQ multiplex PCR, the repertoire was profiled, and TCRdb retains in-frame clones only, with some absent. Clonal size and the V and J genes are those of that table, whereas D and trimming came from the DNA. This repertoire shows 50,000 to 70,000 clones, 86% found once; its top ten account for more than 6.5%. Sequenced sample: peripheral blood. The receptor comes from a man in his forties or fifties with active COVID-19. V gene TRBV11-2 combines with J gene TRBJ2-7, with 11 bases matching TRBD2. The CDR3: CASSLDLTSGGYEQYF. The CDR3, as DNA: TGTGCCAGCAGCTTAGATCTTACTAGCGGGGGCTACGAGCAGTACTTC.